This is a list of T cell receptor beta chains from one sample in a study of a mutant IDH1 vaccine in newly diagnosed glioma. Assay: immunoSEQ multiplex PCR; the TCRdb copy retains only in-frame clones and omits some. The data show tens of thousands of clones, approximately 75% seen once. These receptors have no identified antigens. The sequencing here drew on PBMCs, taken from a glioma patient whose treatment included an IDH1 peptide vaccine. The receptors come from a middle-aged man with glioma. Each CDR3 is given with its conserved first and last residue. A D gene is named only where the DNA matches it firmly. Some rows mark clone size as missing; the rest say once, few, many or name a class of expanded clone.

abundance | d_gene | j_gene | v_gene | CDR3nt | CDR3aa
. | . | TRBJ1-1 | TRBV27 | TGTGCCAGCAGTCCCCGTGAAACCTACATGAACACTGAAGCTTTCTTT | CASSPRETYMNTEAFF
medium-sized | TRBD1 | TRBJ1-2 | TRBV4-1 | TGCGCCAGCAGCCAAACAGGGGTAGGCTACACCTTC | CASSQTGVGYTF
few | TRBD2 | TRBJ2-7 | TRBV29-1 | TGCAGCGCTAGCGGAAACTCCTACGAGCAGTACTTC | CSASGNSYEQYF
once | TRBD1 | TRBJ2-1 | TRBV4-1 | TGCGCCAGCAGCCGACAGGGGGTATCCTACAATGAGCAGTTCTTC | CASSRQGVSYNEQFF
. | . | TRBJ1-3 | TRBV7-8 | TGTGCCAGCAGACCCCTGGTCTCTGGAAACACCATATATTTT | CASRPLVSGNTIYF
few | TRBD1 | TRBJ1-2 | TRBV5-5 | TGTGCCAGCAGCCCTACAGGGGGCAGGGACTATGGCTACACCTTC | CASSPTGGRDYGYTF
. | . | TRBJ1-4 | TRBV5-1 | TGCGCCAGCAGCTTGGCCATGGGGGGGCGTGAAAAACTGTTTTTT | CASSLAMGGREKLFF
. | . | TRBJ2-1 | TRBV7-9 | TGTGCCAGCAGCTTATCCCCCAGCGACAATGAGCAGTTCTTC | CASSLSPSDNEQFF
. | . | TRBJ1-1 | TRBV5-1 | TGCGCCAGCAGCAAACCGGGACAGAACACTGAAGCTTTCTTT | CASSKPGQNTEAFF
. | . | TRBJ1-5 | TRBV28 | TGTGCCAGCAGGGCAGATAGCAATCAGCCCCAGCATTTT | CASRADSNQPQHF
. | . | TRBJ2-7 | TRBV18 | TGTGCCAGCTCACCACCGACGGCCCTGACCTACGAGCAGTACTTC | CASSPPTALTYEQYF
. | . | TRBJ1-5 | TRBV19 | TGTGCCAGTAGTATGGGGGGGCTTCAGCCCCAGCATTTT | CASSMGGLQPQHF
. | . | TRBJ2-3 | TRBV7-9 | TGTGCCAGCAGCCAAGGAGGGTCAAGCACAGATACGCAGTATTTT | CASSQGGSSTDTQYF
many | TRBD2 | TRBJ2-5 | TRBV7-2 | TGTGCCAGCAGCTTAGCCCTAGCGGGGGCACAAGAGACCCAGTACTTC | CASSLALAGAQETQYF
. | . | TRBJ2-7 | TRBV6-5 | TGTGCCAGCAGTTGGACGATGGACTACGAGCAGTACTTC | CASSWTMDYEQYF
. | . | TRBJ2-5 | TRBV9 | TGTGCCAGCAGCCCCCTCACGGCTCTCCAAGAGACCCAGTACTTC | CASSPLTALQETQYF
. | . | TRBJ2-7 | TRBV9 | TGTGCCAGCAGCCCCCCTGGGGACTACGAGCAGTACTTC | CASSPPGDYEQYF
. | . | TRBJ2-5 | TRBV9 | TGTGCCAGCAGCGTCACCTGGGTGAGCGGCGGGACCCAGTACTTC | CASSVTWVSGGTQYF
. | . | TRBJ2-2 | TRBV30 | TGTGCCTGGAGTGGAATACTGGGGGAGCTGTTTTTT | CAWSGILGELFF
once | . | TRBJ2-1 | TRBV5-1 | TGCGCCAGCAGCCAGGCGGGGCATGAGCAGTTCTTC | CASSQAGHEQFF
. | TRBD1 | TRBJ1-1 | TRBV5-8 | TGTGCCAGCAGCTTGCCCCCCGACAGGGCTGTTTTT | CASSLPPDRAVF
few | . | TRBJ2-6 | TRBV14 | TGTGCCAGCAGCCTCCTTCGAATGAGCGGATCCTCTGGTAGGGCCAACGTCCTGACTTTC | CASSLLRMSGSSGRANVLTF